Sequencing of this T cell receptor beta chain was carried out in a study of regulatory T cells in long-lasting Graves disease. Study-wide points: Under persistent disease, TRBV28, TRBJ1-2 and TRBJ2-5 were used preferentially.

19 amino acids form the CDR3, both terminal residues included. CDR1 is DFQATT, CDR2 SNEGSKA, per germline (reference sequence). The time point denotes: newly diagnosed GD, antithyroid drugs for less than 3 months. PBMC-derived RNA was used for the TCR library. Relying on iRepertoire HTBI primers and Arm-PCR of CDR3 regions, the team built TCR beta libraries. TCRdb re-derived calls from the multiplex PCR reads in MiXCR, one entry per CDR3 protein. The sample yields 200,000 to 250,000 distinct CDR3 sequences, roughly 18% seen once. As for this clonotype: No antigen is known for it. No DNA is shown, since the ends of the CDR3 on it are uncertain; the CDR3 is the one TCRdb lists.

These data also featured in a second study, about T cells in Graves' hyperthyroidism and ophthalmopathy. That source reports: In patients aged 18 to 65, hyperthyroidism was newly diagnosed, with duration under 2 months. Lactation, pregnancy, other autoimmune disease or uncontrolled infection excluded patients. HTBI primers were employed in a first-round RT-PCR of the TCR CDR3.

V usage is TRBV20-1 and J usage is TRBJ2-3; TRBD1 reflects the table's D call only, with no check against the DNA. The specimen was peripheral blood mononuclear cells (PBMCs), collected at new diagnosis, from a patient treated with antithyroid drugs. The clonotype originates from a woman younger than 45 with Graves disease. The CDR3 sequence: CSARHDYEQYFGPGDTQYF.